The clone carrying this TCR beta chain was picked up a small number of times. The source of the sample is a study of blood T cells in healthy people across ages. The use of a sample-barcoded 5' primer and a J-beta primer mix characterized a second PCR of about 6 to 12 cycles. MiXCR was run by TCRdb on the 5' RACE reads, yielding one entry per CDR3 protein. The table lists roughly 720,000 distinct CDR3 sequences, 50% to 65% of them singletons. Between the trimmed V and J ends, which lost 3 bases and 5 bases, there was a span of 14 bases. Germline V gene sequence: CDR1 SGHRS, CDR2 YFSETQ. This CDR3 has 14 amino acids.

This chain joins TRBV5-1 and TRBJ1-1; D gene unclear. This sequence was found in a man older than 75 in good health. The specimen sequenced was blood. The CDR3 protein is CASSSDGSGTEAFF. The DNA for the CDR3 is TGCGCCAGCAGCTCGGACGGTAGCGGGACTGAAGCTTTCTTT.